A selection of T cell receptor beta chains follows, all from one sample in a study of vaccination and CD4 T cells after COVID-19. No antigen is known for these receptors. TCRdb reprocessed the PCR reads with MiXCR, giving one entry per CDR3 protein. The sample consists of 2,500 to 4,000 distinct CDR3 sequences, roughly 24% of them appearing once. Source: CD4+ T cells from blood, cultured in vitro, taken after SARS-CoV-2 vaccination. Receptors were obtained from a human donor who had recovered from COVID-19. CDR3s include the opening cysteine and the closing phenylalanine or tryptophan. D genes are given only for firm matches.

v_gene,d_gene,CDR3aa
TRBV20-1,-,CSARDRAYEQYF